This TCR beta chain came from a study of blood T cell repertoires in COVID-19. On the study more broadly: Sites across the United States, Italy and Spain contributed samples from acute and convalescent COVID-19.

Between the trimmed V and J ends, which lost 2 bases and 8 bases, there was a span of 15 bases. CDR3 length: 14 amino acids. Germline CDR1 KGHSH, CDR2 LQKENI. Cohorts were determined from participant-reported clinical history. Profiling relied on immunoSEQ multiplex PCR, and the TCRdb table lists in-frame clones only, not all of them. The profile covers approximately 260,000 clones, with 87% appearing a single time and 6% to 7% taken by the ten largest. V usage is TRBV18 and J usage is TRBJ1-2, with D unclear. Input material: PBMCs or T cells enriched from blood (not recorded which). The TCR originated in a woman aged 25 to 45 with acute COVID-19. The CDR3: CASSPGTRAEGYTF. The CDR3 nucleotides read TGTGCCAGCTCACCAGGTACGAGGGCTGAAGGCTACACCTTC.